The clone carrying this TCR beta chain was observed a few times. What it binds is not known. The data originate from a study of T-cell reconstitution after alpha-beta-depleted transplantation in children. Study outcomes and limitations: T cells produced anew were the main source of T-cell counts and diversity one year after transplant. There were reportedly several hundred expanded graft clones from which alpha-beta T cells came about two months after transplant.

CDR1 LGHDT and CDR2 YNNKEL come from the germline V gene (reference sequence). CDR3 length: 17 amino acids. The ends lost 4 bases at V and 6 bases at J; junction bases unmatched: 9. Using unique molecular identifiers, the investigators prepared the TCRbeta library. TCRdb analysed the PCR reads with MiXCR anew, one entry per CDR3 protein. The sample consists of roughly 100,000 distinct CDR3 sequences, 6% of them appearing once. The V and J genes are TRBV3-1 and TRBJ2-1; 13 positions agree with TRBD2. This clonotype was sampled from a female patient aged 2-10 years who had a stem cell transplant for Fanconi anemia, so the T cells may come from the graft donor. The sequencing here drew on PBMCs, mostly from graft donor cells, taken 60 days after TCRalphabeta/CD19-depleted stem cell transplant. CDR3 residues: CASSPLLAGGVGNEQFF. CDR3 coding DNA: TGTGCCAGCAGCCCCCTACTAGCGGGAGGGGTCGGCAATGAGCAGTTCTTC.